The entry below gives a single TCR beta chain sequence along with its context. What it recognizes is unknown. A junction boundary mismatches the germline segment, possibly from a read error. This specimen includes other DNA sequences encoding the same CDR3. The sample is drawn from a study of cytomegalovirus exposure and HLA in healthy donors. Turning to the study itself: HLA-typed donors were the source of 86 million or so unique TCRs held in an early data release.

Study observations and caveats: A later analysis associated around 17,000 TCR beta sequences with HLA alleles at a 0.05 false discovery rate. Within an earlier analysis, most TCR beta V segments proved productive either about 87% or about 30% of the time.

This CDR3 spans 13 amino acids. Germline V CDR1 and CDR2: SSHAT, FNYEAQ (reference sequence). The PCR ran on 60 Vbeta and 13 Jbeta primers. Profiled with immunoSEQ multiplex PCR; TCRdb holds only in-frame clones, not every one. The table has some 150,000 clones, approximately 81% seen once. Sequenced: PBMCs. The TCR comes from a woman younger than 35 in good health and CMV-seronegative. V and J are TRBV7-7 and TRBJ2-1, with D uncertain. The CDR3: CASSLDSYNEQFF. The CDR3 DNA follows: TGTGCTAGCAGCTTAGACTCTTACAATGAGCAGTTCTTC.